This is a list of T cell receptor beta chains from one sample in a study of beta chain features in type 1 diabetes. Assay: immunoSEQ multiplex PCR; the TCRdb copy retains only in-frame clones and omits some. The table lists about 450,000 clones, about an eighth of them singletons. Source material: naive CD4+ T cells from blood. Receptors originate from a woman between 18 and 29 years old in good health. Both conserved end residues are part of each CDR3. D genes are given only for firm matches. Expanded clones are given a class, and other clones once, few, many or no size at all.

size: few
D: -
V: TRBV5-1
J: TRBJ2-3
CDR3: CASSLEHGGDADTQYF
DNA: TGCGCCAGCAGCTTGGAACACGGTGGGGATGCAGATACGCAGTATTTT

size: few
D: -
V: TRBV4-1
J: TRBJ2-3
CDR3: CASSQDWDSLSHTDTQYF
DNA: TGCGCCAGCAGCCAAGATTGGGACTCCTTGTCGCACACAGATACGCAGTATTTT

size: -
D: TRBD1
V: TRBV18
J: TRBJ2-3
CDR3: CASSHLPGQGWTDTQYF
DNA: TGTGCCAGCTCACACCTACCGGGACAGGGGTGGACAGATACGCAGTATTTT

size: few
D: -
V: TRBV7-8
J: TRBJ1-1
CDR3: CASSFPGVVTEAFF
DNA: TGTGCCAGCAGCTTCCCCGGGGTCGTGACTGAAGCTTTCTTT

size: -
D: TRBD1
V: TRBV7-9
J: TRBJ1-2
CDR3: CASSSGDSSSYTF
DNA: TGTGCCAGCAGCTCCGGGGACAGCTCTAGCTACACCTTC

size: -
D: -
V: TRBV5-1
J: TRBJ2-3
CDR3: CASSYSTDTQYF
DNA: TGCGCCAGCAGCTATAGCACAGATACGCAGTATTTT

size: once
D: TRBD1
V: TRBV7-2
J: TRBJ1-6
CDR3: CASSLAGTARSSPLHF
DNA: TGTGCCAGCAGCTTAGCTGGGACAGCCCGCAGTTCACCCCTCCACTTT

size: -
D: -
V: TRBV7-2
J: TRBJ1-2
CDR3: CASSLGGANYGYTF
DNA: TGTGCCAGCAGCTTAGGTGGGGCTAACTATGGCTACACCTTC

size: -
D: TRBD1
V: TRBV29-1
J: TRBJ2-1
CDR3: CSVGGTVGFF
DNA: TGCAGCGTTGGGGGGACAGTGGGGTTCTTC

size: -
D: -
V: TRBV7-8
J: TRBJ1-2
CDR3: CASSLRGGDGYTF
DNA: TGTGCCAGCAGCTTACGAGGAGGGGATGGCTACACCTTC

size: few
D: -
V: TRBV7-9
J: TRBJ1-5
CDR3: CASSSSIHNQPQHF
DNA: TGTGCCAGCAGCTCCTCCATTCATAATCAGCCCCAGCATTTT

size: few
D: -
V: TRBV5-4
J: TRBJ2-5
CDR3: CASSPAGETQYF
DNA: TGTGCCAGCAGCCCCGCCGGGGAGACCCAGTACTTC

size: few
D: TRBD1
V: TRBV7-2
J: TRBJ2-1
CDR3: CASSLTRDRVNEQFF
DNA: TGTGCCAGCAGCTTAACCCGGGACAGGGTTAATGAGCAGTTCTTC

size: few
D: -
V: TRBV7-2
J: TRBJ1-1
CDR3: CASSAKPIPLTEAFF
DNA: TGTGCCAGCAGTGCAAAACCTATACCACTGACTGAAGCTTTCTTT

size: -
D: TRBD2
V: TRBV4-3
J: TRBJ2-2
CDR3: CASSRKIAGVNTGELFF
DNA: TGCGCCAGCAGCCGAAAAATAGCGGGAGTAAACACCGGGGAGCTGTTTTTT

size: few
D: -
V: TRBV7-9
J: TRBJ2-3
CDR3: CASSHVLDTQYF
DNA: TGTGCCAGCAGCCACGTCTTGGATACGCAGTATTTT

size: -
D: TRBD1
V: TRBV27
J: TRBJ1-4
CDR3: CASSFRQGAPNEKLFF
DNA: TGTGCCAGCAGTTTCCGACAGGGGGCTCCTAATGAAAAACTGTTTTTT

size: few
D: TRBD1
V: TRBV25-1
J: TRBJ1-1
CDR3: CASTGTENTEAFF
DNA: TGTGCCAGCACCGGGACAGAGAACACTGAAGCTTTCTTT

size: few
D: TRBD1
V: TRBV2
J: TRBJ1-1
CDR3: CASRLTGGTEAFF
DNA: TGTGCCAGCAGATTGACAGGGGGTACTGAAGCTTTCTTT

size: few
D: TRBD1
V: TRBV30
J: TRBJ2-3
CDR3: CAWTNQRTGRFTDTQYF
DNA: TGTGCCTGGACCAACCAGCGGACAGGGCGTTTCACAGATACGCAGTATTTT

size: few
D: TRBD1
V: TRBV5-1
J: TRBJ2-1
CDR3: CASSRDSYNEQFF
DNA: TGCGCCAGCAGCCGGGACAGTTACAATGAGCAGTTCTTC

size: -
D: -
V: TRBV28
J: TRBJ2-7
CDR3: CASSLRDTDEQYF
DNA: TGTGCCAGCAGTTTACGGGACACGGACGAGCAGTACTTC

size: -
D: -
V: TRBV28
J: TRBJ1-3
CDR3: CRENSGNTIYF
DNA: TGTAGGGAAAACTCTGGAAACACCATATATTTT

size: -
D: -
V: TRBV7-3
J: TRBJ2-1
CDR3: CASSLTGRAPAEQFF
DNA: TGTGCCAGCAGCTTAACGGGACGGGCCCCTGCGGAGCAGTTCTTC

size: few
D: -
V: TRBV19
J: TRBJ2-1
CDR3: CASSIMGRVGHEQFF
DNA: TGTGCCAGTAGTATTATGGGCAGGGTAGGCCATGAGCAGTTCTTC

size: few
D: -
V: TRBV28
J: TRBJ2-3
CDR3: CASSPGFPDTDTQYF
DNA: TGTGCCAGCAGTCCTGGGTTCCCAGACACAGATACGCAGTATTTT

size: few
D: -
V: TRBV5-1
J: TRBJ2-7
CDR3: CASSGPAGHEEQYF
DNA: TGCGCCAGCAGCGGACCGGCGGGCCACGAAGAGCAGTACTTC

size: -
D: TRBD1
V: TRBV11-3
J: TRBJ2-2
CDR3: CASSHQGQTNTGELFF
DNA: TGTGCCAGCAGCCATCAGGGACAGACGAACACCGGGGAGCTGTTTTTT

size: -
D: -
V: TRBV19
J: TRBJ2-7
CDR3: CASSPGGTGEQYF
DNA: TGTGCCAGTAGTCCAGGAGGGACCGGCGAGCAGTACTTC

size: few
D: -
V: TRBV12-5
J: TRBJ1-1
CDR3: CASGNRDREAFF
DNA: TGTGCTAGTGGCAACCGGGACCGTGAAGCTTTCTTT

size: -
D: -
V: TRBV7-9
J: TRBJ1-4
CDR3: CASSLAGAPEKLFF
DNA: TGTGCCAGCAGCTTAGCTGGGGCACCGGAAAAACTGTTTTTT

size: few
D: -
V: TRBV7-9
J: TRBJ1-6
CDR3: CASSLENSPLHF
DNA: TGTGCCAGCAGCCTAGAAAATTCACCCCTCCACTTT

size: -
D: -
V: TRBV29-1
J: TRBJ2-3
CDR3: CSVDGGGRTDTQYF
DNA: TGCAGCGTTGATGGCGGGGGCCGCACAGATACGCAGTATTTT

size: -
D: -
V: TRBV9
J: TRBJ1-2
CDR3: CASSDTDSFNGYTF
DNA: TGTGCCAGCAGCGATACCGACAGTTTTAATGGCTACACCTTC

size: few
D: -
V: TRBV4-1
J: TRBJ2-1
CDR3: CASSQEDYGTLSNEQFF
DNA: TGCGCCAGCAGCCAAGAGGATTATGGGACATTAAGCAATGAGCAGTTCTTC

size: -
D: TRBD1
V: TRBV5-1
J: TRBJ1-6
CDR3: CASSLTGVNSPLHF
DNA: TGCGCCAGCAGCTTAACAGGGGTCAATTCACCCCTCCACTTT

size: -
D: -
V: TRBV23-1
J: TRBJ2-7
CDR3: CASNERYEQYF
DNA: TGCGCCAGCAACGAGCGGTACGAGCAGTACTTC

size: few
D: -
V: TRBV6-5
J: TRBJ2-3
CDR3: CASSGRGGKDTQYF
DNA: TGTGCCAGCAGTGGGAGGGGGGGCAAAGATACGCAGTATTTT

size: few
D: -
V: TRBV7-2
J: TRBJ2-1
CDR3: CASSFGQGSNEQFF
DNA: TGTGCCAGCAGCTTCGGGCAGGGGAGCAATGAGCAGTTCTTC

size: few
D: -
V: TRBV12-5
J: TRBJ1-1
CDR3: CASGLVATGGEAFF
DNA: TGTGCTAGTGGTTTGGTAGCGACAGGAGGAGAAGCTTTCTTT

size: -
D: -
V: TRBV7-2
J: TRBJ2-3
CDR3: CASRPGLLKAQYF
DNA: TGTGCCAGCAGACCGGGACTTCTTAAGGCGCAGTATTTT

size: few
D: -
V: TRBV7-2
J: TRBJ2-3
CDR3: CASSLWAGYTDTQYF
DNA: TGTGCCAGCAGCTTATGGGCGGGGTACACAGATACGCAGTATTTT

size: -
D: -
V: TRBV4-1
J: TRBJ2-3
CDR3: CASSQVLLGVGARTDTQYF
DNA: TGCGCCAGCAGCCAAGTTTTACTTGGTGTAGGGGCCCGCACAGATACGCAGTATTTT

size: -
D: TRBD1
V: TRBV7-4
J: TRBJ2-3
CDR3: CASSAADRGLLDTQYF
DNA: TGTGCCAGCAGCGCCGCGGACAGGGGATTGTTGGATACGCAGTATTTT

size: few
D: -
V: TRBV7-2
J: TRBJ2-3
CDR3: CASSLAPTDTQYF
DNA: TGTGCCAGCAGCTTAGCGCCAACAGATACGCAGTATTTT

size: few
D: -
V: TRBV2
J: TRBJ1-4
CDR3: CASTSGTSNEKLFF
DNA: TGTGCCAGCACCTCCGGGACAAGTAATGAAAAACTGTTTTTT

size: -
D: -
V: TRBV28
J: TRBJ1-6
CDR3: CASHLGLYNSPLHF
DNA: TGTGCCAGTCATTTGGGGCTCTATAATTCACCCCTCCACTTT

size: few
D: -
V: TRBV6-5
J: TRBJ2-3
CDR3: CASRLGYTQYF
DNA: TGTGCCAGCAGGCTAGGGTATACGCAGTATTTT

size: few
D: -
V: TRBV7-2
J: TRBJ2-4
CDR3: CASSLEVAKNIQYF
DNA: TGTGCCAGCAGCTTAGAAGTAGCCAAAAACATTCAGTACTTC

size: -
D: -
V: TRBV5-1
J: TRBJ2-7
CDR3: CASSLVDYSYEQYF
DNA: TGCGCCAGCAGCTTGGTGGACTACTCCTACGAGCAGTACTTC

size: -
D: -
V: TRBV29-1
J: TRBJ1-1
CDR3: CSAPGDQLNTEAFF
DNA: TGCAGCGCACCAGGGGACCAACTGAACACTGAAGCTTTCTTT

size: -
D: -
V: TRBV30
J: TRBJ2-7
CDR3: CAWSPGRRWQYF
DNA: TGTGCCTGGTCTCCGGGACGCCGATGGCAGTACTTC

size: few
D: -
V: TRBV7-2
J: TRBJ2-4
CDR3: CASSLGSRTKNIQYF
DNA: TGTGCCAGCAGCTTGGGAAGCAGGACCAAAAACATTCAGTACTTC